The entry below describes one TCR beta chain. Its antigen is still unknown. No base-level quality is on record; no much larger clone is a single base apart. These data originate in a study of T cell responses to AZD1222 COVID-19 vaccine (dated by TCRdb to about 2021). For the study in its entirety: A total of approximately 250 trial participants underwent TCR sequencing, of whom more than 200 had received two doses of AZD1222 and 26 had received two doses of the MenACWY control vaccine. Trial participants were enrolled by age into 18-55, 56-69 and 70-plus year subgroups, with around 150, 28 and 57 TCR-sequenced participants respectively. The study at large found these results: Nearly half of unique spike-specific TCRs reportedly recognized epitopes outside regions mutated in the B.1.351 and B.1.1.7 variants. CD4 TCRs associated with the vaccine covered the entire spike protein, and the dominant responses were in regions 160-218 and 743-854. Participants were mostly white British and included more females than males, and it was suggested by the authors that clonal diversity may have been underestimated. In the small 56-69-year group, the increase in depth fell short of significance, most likely because of low power. After two AZD1222 doses, both the breadth and the depth of spike-specific TCRs were significantly higher than at day 0 and than in MenACWY recipients. Conclusions about previously exposed vaccinees are limited because only 6 or 7 AZD1222 recipients were SARS-CoV-2 seropositive at baseline. Because no samples from the day 14 peak response were available, repertoires could be characterized only after the peak T cell response.

What this sample's time point label stands for: about 28 days (+/-7) after the second vaccine dose. Because spike-specific TCR depth and breadth did not differ between the two schedules, AZD1222 recipients who got a second dose at roughly 4 weeks were pooled with those who got a second dose at roughly 12 weeks. Samples from vaccinated people were obtained from the UK trials COV001 and COV002, which included a single-blind randomized controlled phase 2/3 trial of AZD1222 (ChAdOx1 nCoV-19) in healthy adults. For TCRbeta chain sequencing, PBMC samples from trial participants were taken at day 0 and at day 28 after the second dose. The CDR3 regions of human TCRbeta chains were subjected to immunosequencing. The study's processing was this. TCRs in the repertoires were compared against a reference library of SARS-CoV-2-specific TCRs that had been generated with the MIRA antigen-specificity platform. Breadth was defined as the fraction of unique TCRs that were SARS-CoV-2-associated, and depth was defined as the fraction of total T cells that were SARS-CoV-2-associated. Using the MIRA data, each spike-specific TCR was mapped to the spike region that the TCR reacts to and placed in a CD4 or CD8 class. Log10-transformed breadth and depth values were compared by one-way ANOVA with Sidak's multiple comparisons tests. The source is immuneACCESS, and TCRdb retained only in-frame sequences with V and J called. Part of the clones is not carried over; for the studies checked, unresolved V genes explain less than half of this, and the remainder is unexplained. V and J calls and clone size are copied from that table; D and trimming were computed from the DNA. This sample is represented by 90,000 to 120,000 clones; 87% of them were singletons. Clones ranked in the top ten supply approximately 4.8% of the sample.

The material was peripheral blood, obtained 28 days after the second AZD1222 dose. The clonotype comes from an adult who received the AZD1222 COVID-19 vaccine.

The nucleotides read TGTGCCAGCAGTTACGGACAGGTCTCCTACGAGCAGTACTTC. Translated, it gives CASSYGQVSYEQYF. This chain is built from TRBV6-2 or TRBV6-3 and TRBJ2-7, with 7 bases aligning to TRBD1. From the germline V gene, CDR1 is MNHEY and CDR2 is SVGEGT. From the cysteine through the phenylalanine, the CDR3 covers 14 amino acids. Of all the DNA, just the CDR3 is kept, 42 bases in frame from base 1. Trimmed from V: 2 bases; trimmed from J: 0 bases; junction bases lacking a gene match: 1.